This T cell receptor beta chain was documented in a study of T cell responses to AZD1222 COVID-19 vaccine. Overall study results and limits: Donors skewed white British and female; clonal diversity was possibly underestimated. Dominant CD4 TCR responses targeted spike regions 160-218 and 743-854. Spike-specific TCRs gained breadth and depth after people received two AZD1222 doses.

On this clone: Its antigen remains unidentified. A read error may account for a junction end that differs from germline.

This CDR3 has 12 amino acids. In germline, CDR1 is MNHEY, CDR2 SMNVEV (reference sequence). Second-dose timings of about 4 or about 12 weeks were pooled. Assay: immunoSEQ multiplex PCR; the TCRdb copy retains only in-frame clones and omits some. The sample lists roughly 120,000 clones, roughly nine tenths seen once, with more than 1.5% in the top ten. Sequenced here: peripheral blood, sampled 28 days after the second AZD1222 dose. The rearrangement uses TRBV27 and TRBJ1-4; D not resolved. The clonotype comes from an adult who received the AZD1222 COVID-19 vaccine. CDR3 coding DNA: TGTGCCAGCAGCCTAAAGGGCACGGACCTTCGGTGG. As protein: CASSLKGTDLRW.